Sequencing of this T cell receptor beta chain was carried out in a study of blood T cell repertoires in COVID-19 (TCRdb year 2020). Turning to the overall study: Samples from collaborators originated in the United States, Italy and Spain and spanned both the acute and convalescent phases of COVID-19. The material from the prospective study consisted of cDNA or gDNA derived from T cells, B-cell-depleted T cells, or PBMCs. Subjects who had been exposed to COVID-19, were actively infected with it, or had recovered from it provided the deeply sampled blood TCRbeta repertoires that made up the dataset. A freely available public database, intended as a resource for researchers studying the immune response to SARS-CoV-2, is where the repertoires were released. Samples came from the ongoing ImmuneRACE study (first 160 participants) plus 1,254 subjects from 6 global collaborators. A de-identified subject ID, COVID-19 status, age in years and sex were almost always included in the sample metadata. HLA class I and class II types, where available, came from metadata supplied by the sample provider rather than from assay-based typing.

Turning to this clone: Its antigen remains unidentified. No base quality values were provided; no much bigger clone lies one nucleotide off.

Overall study results and their limits: How much clinical and demographic metadata was included differed by source and by participant, and the metadata was provided uncurated.

The collaborating institutions used their own protocols to collect whole blood in K2EDTA tubes. For TCRbeta analysis, collaborators shipped samples in one of three forms: frozen whole blood, isolated PBMCs, or DNA extracted from either of those sample types. The immunoSEQ Assay, a bias-controlled multiplex PCR, was used to amplify TCRbeta CDR3 regions from genomic DNA. In the original analysis: Within the assay, amplification of reference gene primers was used to estimate how many nucleated cells each sample contained. To quantify the absolute abundance of each unique TCRbeta CDR3 rearrangement, sequence reads were collapsed and filtered. For each sample, productive Simpson clonality was calculated as the square root of Simpson's diversity index across productive rearrangements. The clones in this table, taken by TCRdb from immuneACCESS, are in-frame only. Not every clone is retained; where verified, under half of the shortfall comes from an unresolved V gene, and the cause of the rest is unknown. The V and J calls and the clone size are those of that table, but D and trimming were determined from the DNA. The sample includes some 38,000 clones, with 80% observed a single time. The leading ten clones occupy roughly an eighth of the sample.

Based on the germline V gene, the CDR1 and CDR2 sequences are MGHRA and YSYEKL. Inclusive of the bounding cysteine and phenylalanine, the CDR3 is 15 residues long. CDR3 DNA is the only sequence kept; it has 45 bases, read in frame from the first base. Trimming takes 1 base off V and 4 bases off J; junction bases not matched to a gene: 1. The rearranged segments are TRBV4-1 and TRBJ2-2; 9 central bases correspond to TRBD1. This clonotype originated in a woman between 65 and 79 years old with acute or convalescent COVID-19. The sequenced sample consisted of peripheral blood. The DNA sequence reads TGCGCCAGCAGCCAAGGGGACAGGGTCACCGGGGAGCTGTTTTTT. Its amino acids are CASSQGDRVTGELFF.